This T cell receptor (beta chain) was retrieved from a study of shared clonotypes between healthy human individuals. The wider study: Donors had three CD4 naive, three CD4 memory, two CD8 naive and one CD8 memory plate apiece.

The study, taken as a whole, reports: Read depth was anticipated to influence clonotype sharing among donors. Generation of non-shared clonotypes was less probable than generation of clonotypes shared by all four donors.

Genomic DNA of each subset was evenly split across several immunoSEQ plates. Libraries were prepared by immunoSEQ multiplex PCR; TCRdb keeps only in-frame clonotypes and omits some of them. The top ten hold approximately 1.5% of the sample, which has about 980,000 clones, about three quarters seen once. The CDR3 has 13 amino acids. The germline CDR1 and CDR2 sequences are LNHDA and SQIVND (reference sequence). V was pared by 5 bases and J by 7 bases, with 6 bases of the junction left unmatched. On this clone: Its matching antigen is unknown.

J is TRBJ2-7 and V is TRBV19; 9 bases are shared with TRBD1. The TCR comes from a man aged 18 to 29 in good health. Sample: memory CD4+ T cells sorted from blood. Subset: CD45RA-negative fraction. Here the CDR3 DNA reads TGTGCCAGTAGTGTACAGGGGGCTGGGGAGCAGTACTTC. Protein sequence: CASSVQGAGEQYF.